This T cell receptor (beta chain) derives from a study of T cells in Graves' hyperthyroidism and ophthalmopathy (dated by TCRdb to between 2019 and 2020). Describing the broader study: TCR V-J signatures able to tell the groups apart were searched for in a discovery cohort of 90 to 100 patients, of whom approximately 40 had Graves' ophthalmopathy and 57 had stable Graves' hyperthyroidism. Prospective prediction of ophthalmopathy was tested in an independent validation cohort of approximately 19 hyperthyroidism patients and some 17 patients who later progressed to ophthalmopathy. The 95 to 100 discovery patients were randomly divided into training and test sets at a 7:3 ratio. The study also compared thyroid tissue and blood T-cell repertoires from five or six Graves' hyperthyroidism patients. After sampling, hyperthyroidism patients received methimazole starting at 30 mg daily, and ophthalmopathy patients received high-dose intravenous methylprednisolone. TCR Vbeta CDR3 sequencing of 140 or so peripheral blood samples (43 ophthalmopathy, under 80 hyperthyroidism and approximately 17 progressor patients) is reported in the paper.

Graves' hyperthyroidism was defined as stable when no progression to ophthalmopathy occurred over 18 months of follow-up. Hyperthyroidism patients were newly diagnosed, had a disease duration of under 2 months, and were aged 18 to 65 years. The study excluded patients with uncontrolled infections, other autoimmune diseases, pregnancy or lactation. Diagnoses relied on clinical symptoms, serum thyroxine and TRAb, thyroid ultrasound and orbital computed tomography. Total RNA was extracted with Trizol reagent, and quality was checked on an Agilent 2100 Bioanalyzer. Note on this clonotype: Its cognate antigen has yet to be identified. No base quality information exists; no much larger clone differs at one position.

The paper's findings and limits, for the study overall: No statistical method was used to fix the sample size in advance, and group allocation was not hidden from the investigators. A 13 V-J signature model separated ophthalmopathy from stable hyperthyroidism, with approximately 87% sensitivity and roughly 84% specificity in cross-validation and 80%/75% in testing. During validation, the model predicted progression to ophthalmopathy a median of approximately six months ahead of onset, with 60% to 71% sensitivity and about 72% specificity. Blood samples also contained most of the expanded thyroid clonotypes (frequency above 0.001), which suggests that blood repertoires may reflect thyroid immune responses.

TCR beta CDR3 regions were amplified from RNA transcripts. A first-round RT-PCR of the TCR CDR3 used the HTBI primer set with the Qiagen OneStep RT-PCR kit. Libraries were constructed in a second round of multiplex PCR, after which size selection and purification were performed. Libraries were sequenced paired-end with 100 bp reads on an Illumina HiSeq2000. The source study handled its data this way. Raw data were processed with SOAPnuke, discarding reads with adapters, uncalled bases, mean Phred below 15, or no exact constant-primer or identifier match. COPE v1.2.5 was used to merge high-quality paired reads, and clonotypes were defined as unique nucleotide sequences. Clonotypes were aligned to IMGT TRBV, TRBD and TRBJ reference segments using MiTCR v1.1. The analysis included only V-J combinations with a frequency above 0.0001, which together covered more than 98% of the repertoires. The TCS score was defined as F50 (clonal expansion) divided by E x V (chaos), with BLOSUM62-based TCRdist calculated between CDR3 peptides within each V-J. Welch's t-statistics and random forest reduced some 510 V-J features to 10 to 15, which were used in a naive Bayes classifier (R e1071). The Morisita-Horn index was used to measure how similar the thyroid and blood repertoires were. TCRdb cleaned the public reads at Q25 with fastp, built clones with MiXCR and kept in-frame beta chains. Rows merge per CDR3 protein into single entries with the most common DNA and genes. The V and J calls, along with clone size, are taken from TCRdb and not from the paper's own processing. The sample records 500,000 to 750,000 distinct CDR3 sequences, around 46% of which are singletons. The top ten hold roughly 7.7% of the sample.

The CDR3, from cysteine to phenylalanine, totals 14 residues. Of the read, only the CDR3 DNA is kept; its 42 bases are in frame from base 1. Trimming takes 6 bases off V and 5 bases off J; junction bases not matched to a gene: 7. Via the germline V gene, CDR1 is KGHDR and CDR2 SFDVKD. The clonotype comes from a woman between 18 and 30 years old with Graves' hyperthyroidism. Sequenced input: peripheral blood or thyroid tissue (not recorded which). The rearranged segments are TRBV24-1 and TRBJ2-3; TRBD2 lines up with 7 middle nucleotides. The sequenced DNA: TGTGCCACCAGTCGGGCGGGAGAGGGAGATACGCAGTATTTT. It is translated as CATSRAGEGDTQYF.